The 26 T cell receptor beta chains in this list originate from one sample, sequenced in a study of hypomethylating agent response in myelodysplastic syndrome. Some clones are missing from TCRdb's copy, which holds only in-frame ones; the method was immunoSEQ multiplex PCR. The sample holds thousands of clones; roughly 86% are singletons and the top ten take about a sixth. The material was bone marrow, obtained before or after starting hypomethylating agent treatment for myelodysplastic syndrome (not recorded which). These receptors all come from a human donor with myelodysplastic syndrome.

The chain couples TRBV5-6 to TRBJ2-5; a weak D match, TRBD2 (5 bases). V lost 0 bases and J 4 bases, leaving 10 bases between the germline ends. CDR1 is SGHDT, CDR2 YYEEEE, per germline. The CDR3 spans 14 residues. CDR3 DNA sequence: TGTGCCAGCAGCTTGGATGGGAGCGTAGAGACCCAGTACTTC. This encodes CASSLDGSVETQYF.

This chain uses TRBV6-1 with TRBJ1-2, with D possibly TRBD1 on 6 matching bases. The V and J ends lost 5 bases and 4 bases respectively, with 14 bases between them. The CDR3 is 14 amino acids. Germline-derived CDR1 and CDR2 are MNHNS and SASEGT. CDR3: CASSRTEGVYGYTF. The CDR3 DNA sequence: TGTGCCAGCAGTCGGACCGAGGGGGTCTATGGCTACACCTTC.

CDR3 bases: TGTGCCAGCAGCGTAGGGGGAGGGTCAAGGCCCCAGCATTTT. Translated: CASSVGGGSRPQHF. J is TRBJ1-5 and V is TRBV9; D is unresolved. This CDR3 spans 14 amino acids. The V end was cut by 0 bases, the J end by 9 bases, with 13 bases between. Germline loops: CDR1 SGDLS, CDR2 YYNGEE.

V gene TRBV7-6 combines with J gene TRBJ2-7; 8 bases match TRBD2. J was trimmed by 2 bases and V by 5 bases; bases with no gene match: 17. The germline V gene encodes CDR1 SGHVS and CDR2 FNYEAQ. The CDR3 has 18 residues. CDR3 sequence reads: CASSPTYQLAGFAYEQYF. In nucleotides, the CDR3 is TGTGCCAGCAGCCCAACCTACCAATTAGCGGGGTTTGCCTACGAGCAGTACTTC.

This chain uses TRBV5-6 with TRBJ1-2, with D tentatively TRBD1 (6 bases). Germline V gene lookup returns CDR1 SGHDT and CDR2 YYEEEE. This CDR3 spans 15 amino acids. The ends were cut back, 0 bases at V and 2 bases at J, with 11 bases in the middle. The CDR3 loop is CASSLEGGGNYGYTF. The CDR3 DNA follows: TGTGCCAGCAGCTTGGAAGGGGGGGGAAACTATGGCTACACCTTC.

This sequence joins TRBV6-1 and TRBJ1-1; D not resolved. V lost 4 bases and J 4 bases, leaving 4 bases between the germline ends. The CDR3 sequence is 11 residues long. Per the germline V gene, CDR1 is MNHNS and CDR2 is SASEGT. The CDR3 protein is CASSGRTEAFF. DNA of the CDR3: TGTGCCAGCAGTGGCCGCACTGAAGCTTTCTTT.

V gene TRBV7-2 combines with J gene TRBJ2-3; D gene ambiguous. V was trimmed by 2 bases and J by 1 base, leaving 4 bases between them. The CDR3 consists of 13 residues. Germline CDR1 and CDR2: SGHTA and FQGNSA. The CDR3 is CASSLSRTDTQYF. DNA of the CDR3: TGTGCCAGCAGCTTATCGCGCACAGATACGCAGTATTTT.

The chain employs TRBV7-3 and TRBJ2-2; D uncertain. Trimming took off 1 base at V and 1 base at J, with 7 bases between the two ends. This CDR3 has 15 residues. Germline CDR1 is SGHTA and CDR2 is FQGTGA. DNA for the CDR3: TGTGCCAGCAGCTTAATACCAGGGAACACCGGGGAGCTGTTTTTT. This encodes CASSLIPGNTGELFF.

This clone appeared a few times. The chain uses TRBV30 and TRBJ2-1; 15 positions agree with TRBD2. V dropped 1 base and J dropped 9; count of bases not matched to a gene: 4. The CDR3 covers 15 residues. Germline loops: CDR1 GTSNPN, CDR2 SVGIG (reference sequence). CDR3 in DNA: TGTGCCTGGAGTGGATGGACTAGCGGGGGGGTTGAGCAGTTCTTC. Translation: CAWSGWTSGGVEQFF.

V and J are TRBV5-1 and TRBJ1-2, with D uncertain. V lost 0 bases, J lost 8 bases, and 14 bases lay in between. The CDR3 length is 14 residues. CDR1 is SGHRS and CDR2 is YFSETQ in the germline V gene. The CDR3 coding sequence is TGCGCCAGCAGCTTGGAAGTTGACTATCGCGGCTACACCTTC. Translating it yields CASSLEVDYRGYTF.

The V and J genes are TRBV18 and TRBJ1-5; possibly TRBD1 for D (5 bases). The CDR3 runs to 13 residues. V gave up 3 bases and J gave up 7 bases, with 10 bases separating them. The germline CDR1 and CDR2 sequences are KGHSH and LQKENI. Here the CDR3 reads CASSPGAGQPQHF. Written as DNA, the CDR3 is TGTGCCAGCTCACCGGGCGCAGGGCAGCCCCAGCATTTT.

The rearrangement joins TRBV11-2 to TRBJ2-2; 16 nucleotides agree with TRBD2. V shed 5 bases, J shed 5 bases, and the junction held 5 bases outside the gene matches. This CDR3 is built from 17 residues. Germline V CDR1 and CDR2: SGHAT, FQNNGV. The CDR3 is CASSQGLAGGPTGELFF. CDR3 coding DNA: TGTGCCAGCAGCCAGGGACTAGCGGGGGGGCCGACCGGGGAGCTGTTTTTT.

The chain is built from TRBV30 and TRBJ1-3; D uncertain. Germline V gene lookup returns CDR1 GTSNPN and CDR2 SVGIG (reference sequence). The CDR3 is 13 residues long. Trimming removed 7 bases at V and 3 bases at J, with 13 bases between. The CDR3 is CAYDLIDGNTIYF. DNA for the CDR3: TGTGCCTACGACCTGATTGATGGAAACACCATATATTTT.

The gene calls are TRBV30 and TRBJ2-7; a possible D gene is TRBD2 (6 bases). This CDR3 has 13 amino acids. V lost 1 base, J lost 1 base, and 8 bases lay in between. From germline, CDR1 is GTSNPN and CDR2 SVGIG (reference sequence). The CDR3 sequence is CAWSAGLSYEQYF. In nucleotides, the CDR3 is TGTGCCTGGAGTGCCGGACTATCCTACGAGCAGTACTTC.

This chain connects TRBV10-2 to TRBJ1-1, with D possibly TRBD1 on 6 matching bases. The CDR3 spans 14 residues. CDR1 and CDR2 (germline): WSHSY, SAAADI. Trimming took 7 bases from V and 3 from J, leaving 15 bases between them. In DNA form, the CDR3 reads TGCGCCAGCATCTCGAGTGGGGGCCACACTGAAGCTTTCTTT. This gives the protein CASISSGGHTEAFF.

The V and J genes are TRBV5-1 and TRBJ1-1; D call uncertain. The CDR3 runs 15 residues. Germline CDR1 SGHRS, CDR2 YFSETQ. V was cut by 1 base and J by 3 bases, with 13 bases left in between. CDR3 protein: CASSLSEPTYTEAFF. CDR3 nucleotides: TGCGCCAGCAGCTTGAGTGAGCCGACTTACACTGAAGCTTTCTTT.

About this clone itself: Mismatch with germline at one junction end may stem from a read error. Other DNA sequences in this specimen translate into the identical CDR3. The V gene is TRBV10-3, the J gene TRBJ1-1, with 7 bases fitting TRBD1. The CDR3 contains 13 residues. Germline CDR1 is ENHRY and CDR2 is SYGVKD. CDR3 bases: TGTGCCATCAGTGAGTCGACAGGGCCTGAAGCCTTCTTT. The encoded protein is CAISESTGPEAFF.

The CDR3 protein is CASTLSEGMHSPLHF. The CDR3 DNA follows: TGTGCCAGCACCCTGTCTGAGGGAATGCATTCACCCCTCCACTTT. The V gene is TRBV2, the J gene TRBJ1-6, with unresolved D. Germline V CDR1 and CDR2: SNHLY, FYNNEI. This CDR3 spans 15 amino acids. Trimming removed 7 bases at V and 8 bases at J, with 18 bases between.

The chain combines TRBV4-3 with TRBJ2-6; D not certain. The CDR3 contains 14 residues. Trimming cost V 0 bases and J 8 bases, with 8 bases left between them. CDR1 is LGHNA and CDR2 is YSLEER in the germline V gene. The CDR3 reads CASSQDYDPNVLTF. CDR3 bases: TGCGCCAGCAGCCAAGATTACGACCCCAACGTCCTGACTTTC.

The chain combines TRBV4-2 with TRBJ2-2, with 8 bases lining up with TRBD2. Trimming removed 1 base from V and 0 bases from J; junction bases left unmatched: 4. This CDR3 spans 17 amino acids. Germline V gives CDR1 LGHNA, CDR2 YNFKEQ. The CDR3 sequence is CASSQGSGGANTGELFF. The CDR3 nucleotides are TGTGCCAGCAGCCAAGGGTCCGGGGGGGCGAACACCGGGGAGCTGTTTTTT.

The V and J genes are TRBV11-2 and TRBJ2-3; no clear D. The germline CDR1 and CDR2 sequences are SGHAT and FQNNGV. The V gene lost 5 bases and the J gene lost 5 bases, with 11 bases spanning the gap. This CDR3 spans 13 amino acids. The DNA of the CDR3 is TGTGCCAGCAGCATTAACCTCGGAGATACGCAGTATTTT. Residues: CASSINLGDTQYF.

J is TRBJ1-3 and V is TRBV29-1; D unclear. This CDR3 contains 11 residues. V was pared by 3 bases and J by 3 bases, with 3 bases between. From germline, CDR1 is SQVTM and CDR2 ANQGSEA. The CDR3 DNA follows: TGCAGCGTTGAGGATGGAAACACCATATATTTT. Its translation is CSVEDGNTIYF.

The genes are TRBV4-3 and TRBJ2-4; possible D gene TRBD1, 5 bases. V gave up 0 bases and J gave up 5 bases, with 11 bases separating them. This CDR3 comprises 15 residues. Germline V lookup: CDR1 LGHNA, CDR2 YSLEER. CDR3 region: CASSQDTRVQNIQYF. The CDR3, as DNA: TGCGCCAGCAGCCAAGATACCAGGGTCCAAAACATTCAGTACTTC.

The chain carries TRBV5-5 and TRBJ1-1; TRBD1 might be the D (6 bases). Germline V lookup: CDR1 SGHKS, CDR2 YYEKEE (reference sequence). V was cut by 0 bases and J by 3 bases, with 6 bases left in between. This CDR3 has 13 residues. The CDR3 is CASSLGTDTEAFF. The CDR3 DNA reads TGTGCCAGCAGCTTGGGGACAGACACTGAAGCTTTCTTT.

This rearrangement joins TRBV6-5 to TRBJ1-5; D possibly corresponds to TRBD1 (6 bases). Trimming removed 4 bases at V and 0 bases at J, with 10 bases between. The germline CDR1 and CDR2 sequences are MNHEY and SVGAGI. The CDR3 loop spans 15 amino acids. CDR3 in DNA: TGTGCCAGCAGTTTAGGGGGTTATAGCAATCAGCCCCAGCATTTT. It specifies CASSLGGYSNQPQHF.

The chain joins TRBV7-9 to TRBJ2-5; possibly TRBD1 or TRBD2 for D (5 bases each). The CDR3 is 15 residues long. CDR1 is SEHNR, CDR2 FQNEAQ, per germline (reference sequence). Trimming cost V 1 base and J 4 bases, with 13 bases left between them. This CDR3 reads CASSLEGAGGETQYF. In nucleotides, the CDR3 is TGTGCCAGCAGCTTAGAAGGGGCCGGAGGAGAGACCCAGTACTTC.